The sequence of this TCR beta chain was determined in a study of T cells in Graves' hyperthyroidism and ophthalmopathy. Study details: Initial diagnosis, before any treatment, was when peripheral blood was collected.

General observations from the study: Within blood appeared most thyroid clonotypes that had expanded above 0.001.

V shed 8 bases and J 2 bases; nucleotides not matched to a gene: 5. The CDR3 covers 12 residues. Germline V CDR1 and CDR2: SQVTM, ANQGSEA. Diagnoses used clinical symptoms, serum thyroxine and TRAb, thyroid ultrasound and orbital computed tomography. In the case of this clonotype: As yet, its antigen is unknown.

The TCR beta CDR3 regions underwent amplification using RNA transcripts as the source. The HTBI set primed first-round TCR CDR3 RT-PCR. MiXCR was run by TCRdb on the multiplex PCR reads, yielding one entry per CDR3 protein. The repertoire consists of about 680,000 distinct CDR3 sequences, with roughly a third occurring once and the leading ten covering around a third. The sequence derives from a woman aged 35 to 49 with Graves' hyperthyroidism. Sequenced material: blood. The chain couples TRBV29-1 to TRBJ2-7; 8 bases align to TRBD2. CDR3 bases: TGCAGCCGGACTAGCTCAACCTACGAGCAGTACTTC. Residues: CSRTSSTYEQYF.